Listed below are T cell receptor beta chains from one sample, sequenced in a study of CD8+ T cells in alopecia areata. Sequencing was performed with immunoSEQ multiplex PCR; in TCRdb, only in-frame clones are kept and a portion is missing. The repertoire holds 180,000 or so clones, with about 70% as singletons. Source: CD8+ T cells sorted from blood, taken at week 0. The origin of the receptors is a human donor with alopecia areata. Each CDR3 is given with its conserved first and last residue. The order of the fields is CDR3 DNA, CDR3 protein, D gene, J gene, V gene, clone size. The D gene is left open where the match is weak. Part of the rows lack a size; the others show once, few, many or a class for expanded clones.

TGTGCCAGCAGTTTAGTGCCGGGGAAGCGCGAGCAGTACTTC | CASSLVPGKREQYF | - | TRBJ2-7 | TRBV27 | -
TGTGCCAGCAGCCTACGGGACAGGGGGCTTGGTGAGCAGTTCTTC | CASSLRDRGLGEQFF | TRBD1 | TRBJ2-1 | TRBV14 | few
TGTGCCAGCAGCAATAACCACAGTGGGCGGGGGGAGACCCAGTACTTC | CASSNNHSGRGETQYF | - | TRBJ2-5 | TRBV21-1 | -
TGTGCCAGCAGCCAAGAGGGTCGGGATGAGCAGTTCTTC | CASSQEGRDEQFF | - | TRBJ2-1 | TRBV14 | -
TGTGCCAGCAGCCCCCCGGGAGGGGGCGCGGCCAAAAACATTCAGTACTTC | CASSPPGGGAAKNIQYF | - | TRBJ2-4 | TRBV9 | -
TGTGCCAGCAGCGGCGGGTCTTCGGGGGCCAACGTCCTGACTTTC | CASSGGSSGANVLTF | - | TRBJ2-6 | TRBV9 | -
TGTGCCAGCAGTATACAGGGGTCGATCTACGAGCAGTACTTC | CASSIQGSIYEQYF | TRBD1 | TRBJ2-7 | TRBV27 | -
TGTGCTAGTGGTTTCGGGGAAAAACTGTTTTTT | CASGFGEKLFF | - | TRBJ1-4 | TRBV12-5 | -
TGTGCCAGCAGTGAAACTGGGGCCGTATTTAATGAAAAACTGTTTTTT | CASSETGAVFNEKLFF | - | TRBJ1-4 | TRBV2 | -
TGTGCCTGGAGGGGACAGGGAGGGGGGATGGGCACTGAAGCTTTCTTT | CAWRGQGGGMGTEAFF | TRBD1 | TRBJ1-1 | TRBV30 | -
TGTGCCAGCAGTGATGAGGGGGGCGGCAATGAGCAGTTCTTC | CASSDEGGGNEQFF | - | TRBJ2-1 | TRBV2 | -
TGTGCCAGCAGCGGGGGGCCTGGGGCCAACGTCCTGACTTTC | CASSGGPGANVLTF | - | TRBJ2-6 | TRBV27 | few
TGTGCCAGCAGCGGGATGGGACCCGAAGAGACCCAGTACTTC | CASSGMGPEETQYF | - | TRBJ2-5 | TRBV9 | -
TGTGCCAGCAGTTTATCTGGGGAGCTGTTTTTT | CASSLSGELFF | - | TRBJ2-2 | TRBV27 | -
TGTGCCAGCAGTGAAGGTGGTGGCACCGGGGAGCTGTTTTTT | CASSEGGGTGELFF | - | TRBJ2-2 | TRBV25-1 | -
TGCAGCGTTTCACTAGCGGGGGGCCACACAGATACGCAGTATTTT | CSVSLAGGHTDTQYF | TRBD2 | TRBJ2-3 | TRBV29-1 | -
TGTGCCAGCAGCCAAGACATGAGGTGGTTCACAGATACGCAGTATTTT | CASSQDMRWFTDTQYF | - | TRBJ2-3 | TRBV4-2 | -
TGTGCCATCAGTGACGGGGGGAGGGCTGAAGCTTTCTTT | CAISDGGRAEAFF | - | TRBJ1-1 | TRBV10-3 | -
TGCAGCGCCACCGACCCTTCACAGGCTCCTGGGGGCTACACCTTC | CSATDPSQAPGGYTF | - | TRBJ1-2 | TRBV29-1 | -
TGTGCCAGCAGCGAGGGGGTGATCTACGAGCAGTACTTC | CASSEGVIYEQYF | - | TRBJ2-7 | TRBV14 | -